These T cell receptor beta chains were read from a single sample in a study of T cell clones after liver transplantation. Sequencing was performed with immunoSEQ multiplex PCR; in TCRdb, only in-frame clones are kept and a portion is missing. Of fewer than 65,000 clones listed, 60% to 75% are singletons. Material: CD4+ T cells from blood, obtained at the 22-month timepoint. The receptors shown here come from a human patient who received a liver transplant. Some T cells may possibly be graft donor cells. The CDR3 runs from the conserved cysteine through the conserved F or W. A D gene is named only where the DNA matches it firmly. Clone size is given for some rows only: seen once, a few or many times, or a class if the clone is expanded.

j_call clone_size d_call v_call cdr3_aa cdr3_nt
TRBJ1-4 NA NA TRBV6-6 CAILAKEKEKLFF TGTGCCATCCTCGCGAAAGAAAAGGAAAAACTGTTTTTT
TRBJ1-5 NA NA TRBV30 CAWSGGGGLNQPQHF TGTGCCTGGAGTGGGGGGGGCGGCCTTAATCAGCCCCAGCATTTT
TRBJ2-5 NA TRBD2 TRBV9 CASSVVAGGRETQYF TGTGCCAGCAGCGTAGTAGCGGGGGGTCGAGAGACCCAGTACTTC
TRBJ1-1 few NA TRBV10-3 CAAQGYDTEAFF TGTGCCGCGCAGGGGTACGACACTGAAGCTTTCTTT
TRBJ2-3 NA TRBD2 TRBV11-2 CASSKSGGVGTDTQYF TGTGCCAGCAGTAAGAGCGGGGGGGTCGGGACAGATACGCAGTATTTT
TRBJ1-2 NA TRBD1 TRBV7-8 CASTERDRGLYGYTF TGTGCCAGCACCGAGCGGGACAGGGGACTCTATGGCTACACCTTC
TRBJ2-7 NA TRBD1 TRBV5-6 CASSLVRGQGTYEQYF TGTGCCAGCAGCTTGGTTAGAGGACAGGGAACCTACGAGCAGTACTTC
TRBJ2-3 NA NA TRBV4-2 CASSQMGAVDTQYF TGTGCCAGCAGCCAAATGGGGGCGGTAGATACGCAGTATTTT
TRBJ1-1 NA NA TRBV7-2 CASSRTNTEAFF TGTGCCAGCAGCCGTACGAACACTGAAGCTTTCTTT
TRBJ1-6 few NA TRBV5-4 CASSPAGTRYFNSPLHF TGTGCCAGCAGCCCAGCCGGGACGCGGTATTTTAATTCACCCCTCCACTTT
TRBJ1-1 NA TRBD1 TRBV7-3 CASSFTGETEAFF TGTGCCAGCAGCTTTACAGGGGAGACTGAAGCTTTCTTT
TRBJ2-1 NA TRBD2 TRBV7-2 CASSLDGEGPRFF TGTGCCAGCAGCTTAGATGGGGAGGGGCCACGGTTCTTC
TRBJ1-5 few NA TRBV7-3 CASSPPNQPQHF TGTGCCAGCAGTCCCCCAAATCAGCCCCAGCATTTT
TRBJ2-7 few NA TRBV11-2 CASSPWRGGYEQYF TGTGCCAGCAGCCCCTGGAGGGGGGGATACGAGCAGTACTTC
TRBJ1-1 few NA TRBV6-5 CASSREGRSTEAFF TGTGCCAGCAGCCGGGAGGGAAGGTCCACTGAAGCTTTCTTT
TRBJ2-3 NA NA TRBV5-1 CASSPLTRPTDTQYF TGCGCCAGCAGCCCACTCACTCGCCCCACAGATACGCAGTATTTT
TRBJ2-5 NA NA TRBV7-8 CASLRGRQETQYF TGTGCCAGCCTCAGAGGGCGACAAGAGACCCAGTACTTC
TRBJ1-2 NA NA TRBV9 CASSVGWPGAYGYTF TGTGCCAGCAGCGTAGGATGGCCAGGGGCCTATGGCTACACCTTC
TRBJ2-2 NA NA TRBV5-3 CARSPSGWQASYGTGELFF TGTGCCAGAAGCCCCTCCGGATGGCAGGCCTCGTATGGTACCGGGGAGCTGTTTTTT
TRBJ1-5 few NA TRBV12-2 CASRLVLCRGLQPQHF TGTGCAAGTCGCTTAGTTCTTTGCAGGGGGCTTCAGCCCCAGCATTTT
TRBJ1-4 NA NA TRBV9 CASSVGASGEKLFF TGTGCCAGCAGCGTAGGAGCTAGCGGAGAAAAACTGTTTTTT
TRBJ2-5 NA NA TRBV5-1 CASSYRTADETQYF TGCGCCAGCAGCTATCGGACAGCGGATGAGACCCAGTACTTC
TRBJ2-2 NA TRBD1 TRBV19 CASSSQGENTGELFF TGTGCCAGTAGTAGTCAGGGGGAGAACACCGGGGAGCTGTTTTTT
TRBJ2-7 NA NA TRBV2 CASSEGLVRAIEQYF TGTGCCAGCAGTGAAGGGTTGGTCCGGGCCATCGAGCAGTACTTC
TRBJ2-2 NA TRBD2 TRBV9 CASSPSLAGGAGELFF TGTGCCAGCAGCCCATCACTAGCGGGGGGAGCCGGGGAGCTGTTTTTT
TRBJ2-5 NA NA TRBV7-3 CASSPQIGETQYF TGTGCCAGCAGCCCACAAATTGGGGAGACCCAGTACTTC
TRBJ2-3 NA NA TRBV5-1 CASSQEGDTQYF TGCGCCAGCAGTCAAGAGGGAGATACGCAGTATTTT
TRBJ1-4 few NA TRBV28 CASSERTVTNEKLFF TGTGCCAGCAGTGAGAGGACAGTCACTAATGAAAAACTGTTTTTT
TRBJ2-5 NA NA TRBV6-1 CASSAPFGWGETQYF TGTGCCAGCAGTGCCCCCTTTGGGTGGGGGGAGACCCAGTACTTC
TRBJ2-5 NA NA TRBV7-2 CASSFRETQYF TGTGCCAGCAGCTTCAGAGAGACCCAGTACTTC
TRBJ1-1 NA NA TRBV19 CASKRTASLSNTEAFF TGTGCCAGTAAGAGGACAGCCTCCTTATCCAACACTGAAGCTTTCTTT
TRBJ2-2 NA NA TRBV4-1 CASSPPMNTGELFF TGCGCCAGCAGCCCGCCAATGAACACCGGGGAGCTGTTTTTT
TRBJ1-1 NA TRBD1 TRBV6-1 CASSRQGDTEAFF TGTGCCAGCAGCCGGCAGGGGGACACTGAAGCTTTCTTT
TRBJ2-7 NA TRBD1 TRBV28 CASSFGTGREQYF TGTGCCAGCAGTTTCGGGACAGGGCGCGAGCAGTACTTC
TRBJ2-5 NA NA TRBV10-1 CASSHSLGLETQYF TGCGCCAGCAGTCACTCACTAGGACTGGAGACCCAGTACTTC
TRBJ2-7 NA NA TRBV7-2 CASSLSGYEQYF TGTGCCAGCAGCTTATCGGGGTACGAGCAGTACTTC
TRBJ2-7 few TRBD2 TRBV19 CASSIRRSGGGEQYF TGTGCCAGTAGTATTCGACGTAGCGGGGGGGGAGAGCAGTACTTC
TRBJ1-5 once TRBD1 TRBV5-4 CASSPGQGSNQPQHF TGTGCCAGCAGCCCCGGACAGGGAAGCAATCAGCCCCAGCATTTT
TRBJ2-3 NA NA TRBV5-4 CASSLISTSDTQYF TGTGCCAGCAGCTTGATTAGTACCTCAGATACGCAGTATTTT
TRBJ1-6 NA TRBD1 TRBV5-1 CASSDRGGSYNSPLHF TGCGCCAGCAGCGACAGGGGAGGCTCCTATAATTCACCCCTCCACTTT
TRBJ2-7 NA TRBD2 TRBV9 CASSVAPAGGQNEQYF TGTGCCAGCAGCGTAGCCCCAGCGGGGGGGCAAAACGAGCAGTACTTC
TRBJ2-5 NA TRBD1 TRBV11-2 CASSSSTPAGTGEAQYF TGTGCCAGCAGCTCTTCCACCCCCGCCGGGACAGGGGAGGCCCAGTACTTC
TRBJ2-6 NA NA TRBV19 CASSIGGPSGANVLTF TGTGCCAGTAGTATAGGGGGGCCCTCTGGGGCCAACGTCCTGACTTTC
TRBJ2-3 few NA TRBV5-6 CASSRLRTDTQYF TGTGCCAGCAGCCGCCTCCGAACAGATACGCAGTATTTT